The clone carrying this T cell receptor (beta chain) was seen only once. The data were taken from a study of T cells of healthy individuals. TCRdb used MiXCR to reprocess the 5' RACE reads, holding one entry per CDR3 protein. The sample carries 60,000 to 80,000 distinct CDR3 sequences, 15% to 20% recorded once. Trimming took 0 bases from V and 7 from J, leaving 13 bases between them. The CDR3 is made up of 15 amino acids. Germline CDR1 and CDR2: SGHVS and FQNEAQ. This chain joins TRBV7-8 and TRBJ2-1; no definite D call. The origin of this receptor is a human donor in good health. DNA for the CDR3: TGTGCCAGCAGCTTAGCGAAACGACTGGTAAATGAGCAGTTCTTC. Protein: CASSLAKRLVNEQFF.